The rows below give T cell receptor beta chains drawn from one sample of a study of radiation and T cells in renal cell carcinoma. Using immunoSEQ multiplex PCR, the repertoire was profiled, and TCRdb retains in-frame clones only, with some absent. The table has some 150,000 clones, roughly 90% seen once. The input for sequencing was blood, taken from a patient whose treatment included radiotherapy and nephrectomy. These receptor sequences come from a woman aged 45-60 years with renal cell carcinoma. CDR3s include the opening cysteine and the closing phenylalanine or tryptophan. The D gene is left open where the match is weak. Size tells how often a clone was seen (once, few, many) or the class of an expanded clone, and some rows leave it out.

d_call	clone_size	v_call	j_call	cdr3_aa	cdr3_nt
-	-	TRBV4-2	TRBJ1-2	CASTRAGDYGYTF	TGTGCCAGCACCCGGGCAGGAGACTATGGCTACACCTTC
TRBD1	-	TRBV9	TRBJ2-7	CASSVGDRVIYEQYF	TGTGCCAGCAGCGTTGGGGACAGGGTGATCTACGAGCAGTACTTC
-	-	TRBV5-1	TRBJ1-1	CASSLSGMNTEAFF	TGCGCCAGCAGCTTATCGGGAATGAACACTGAAGCTTTCTTT
TRBD2	-	TRBV4-2	TRBJ2-7	CASSQGTSGGYSYEQYF	TGTGCCAGCAGCCAGGGGACTAGCGGGGGGTACTCCTACGAGCAGTACTTC
TRBD2	-	TRBV7-3	TRBJ2-3	CASSLSLYGGTADTQYF	TGTGCCAGCAGCTTATCTCTTTACGGGGGGACGGCAGATACGCAGTATTTT
TRBD2	once	TRBV18	TRBJ2-1	CASSPPGLAGGTEQFF	TGTGCCAGCTCACCACCGGGACTAGCGGGGGGCACTGAGCAGTTCTTC
-	-	TRBV19	TRBJ1-1	CASSIVYTLGTEAFF	TGTGCCAGTAGTATAGTTTACACCCTAGGGACTGAAGCTTTCTTT
TRBD1	-	TRBV6-5	TRBJ2-7	CASSRDRGHEQYF	TGTGCCAGCAGCCGAGACAGGGGGCACGAGCAGTACTTC
-	-	TRBV4-2	TRBJ1-4	CASSLDRTLATNEKLFF	TGTGCCAGCAGCCTTGACAGGACCCTTGCAACTAATGAAAAACTGTTTTTT
-	-	TRBV6-1	TRBJ2-5	CASSATGPGSQYF	TGTGCCAGCAGTGCGACGGGTCCGGGGTCCCAGTACTTC
TRBD2	-	TRBV11-2	TRBJ2-3	CASSLDFPGGADTQYF	TGTGCCAGCAGCTTAGATTTTCCCGGGGGGGCGGATACGCAGTATTTT
-	once	TRBV19	TRBJ1-2	CASNLGVGYGYTF	TGTGCCAGTAACCTGGGGGTTGGCTATGGCTACACCTTC
-	-	TRBV5-6	TRBJ2-5	CASSLKTWGRGETQYF	TGTGCCAGCAGCCTGAAGACTTGGGGGCGCGGAGAGACCCAGTACTTC
-	-	TRBV7-2	TRBJ2-5	CASSTQGWVQETQYF	TGTGCCAGCAGTACTCAGGGTTGGGTCCAAGAGACCCAGTACTTC
-	-	TRBV7-2	TRBJ1-4	CASSLRGEEKLFF	TGTGCCAGCAGCTTAAGGGGGGAGGAAAAACTGTTTTTT
-	-	TRBV7-2	TRBJ2-1	CASRQVHEQFF	TGTGCCAGCCGCCAGGTTCATGAGCAGTTCTTC
-	-	TRBV9	TRBJ2-6	CASSVEARAGANVLTF	TGTGCCAGCAGCGTAGAGGCCAGGGCTGGGGCCAACGTCCTGACTTTC
-	-	TRBV4-1	TRBJ1-4	CASSQAQTNEKLFF	TGCGCCAGCAGCCAAGCCCAGACGAATGAAAAACTGTTTTTT
-	-	TRBV6-4	TRBJ1-1	CASSEQVNTEAFF	TGTGCCAGCAGTGAACAGGTGAACACTGAAGCTTTCTTT
-	-	TRBV6-5	TRBJ1-1	CASSWDTRGEAFF	TGTGCCAGCAGTTGGGACACCCGGGGTGAAGCTTTCTTT
-	-	TRBV7-9	TRBJ2-7	CASSLVGRGNEQYF	TGTGCCAGCAGCTTAGTAGGCAGGGGCAACGAGCAGTACTTC
-	-	TRBV18	TRBJ2-5	CASSPQTGGKETQYF	TGTGCCAGCTCACCGCAGACCGGAGGGAAAGAGACCCAGTACTTC
-	-	TRBV2	TRBJ2-5	CASSGGRWETQYF	TGTGCCAGCAGTGGGGGGAGGTGGGAGACCCAGTACTTC